Reported below is one T cell receptor beta chain. Its antigen is currently unknown. PCR primers comprised 60 Vbeta and 13 Jbeta primers. The table came from immunoSEQ multiplex PCR; TCRdb's copy has only in-frame clones and leaves some out. The data show 160,000 or so clones, approximately 80% seen once. The data derive from a study of cytomegalovirus exposure and HLA in healthy donors. This CDR3 comprises 15 residues. CDR1 is SGHTA, CDR2 FQGNSA, per germline. The study's findings and limits: Later findings reportedly placed an Asian-associated ancestry cluster below the 666-donor mean for N-insertions. Per published accounts, TCR beta sequences correctly predicted the HLA-A and HLA-B alleles of most subjects. Trimming of TCR beta V- and J-genes showed a link, identified in a later analysis, to a missense DCLRE1C variant.

This TCR derives from a male donor in good health and CMV-seropositive. Sequenced input: PBMCs. This chain links TRBV7-2 with TRBJ2-5; D possibly corresponds to TRBD1 (6 bases). Judging by the DNA end, TRBJ2-7 fits better; the J call may be wrong. CDR3 in DNA: TGTGCCAGCAGCTTCCAACGGCAGGGGTGGCACGAGCAGTACTTC. Amino acid sequence: CASSFQRQGWHEQYF.